This is a list of T cell receptor beta chains from one sample in a study of blood T cells in healthy people across ages. TCRdb re-derived calls from the 5' RACE reads in MiXCR, one entry per CDR3 protein. The table lists some 1.6 million distinct CDR3 sequences, about 35% of them singletons. Sequenced: blood. These receptors all stem from a woman aged 25 to 39 in good health. Both conserved end residues are part of each CDR3. A D gene is named only where the DNA matches it firmly. Part of the rows lack a size; the others show once, few, many or a class for expanded clones.

cdr3_aa	cdr3_nt	d_call	j_call	v_call	clone_size
CASSPLLAGEAGANVLTF	TGTGCCAGCTCACCACTTCTAGCGGGAGAAGCTGGGGCCAACGTCCTGACTTTC	TRBD2	TRBJ2-6	TRBV18	few
CSARDGGNTKAFF	TGCAGTGCTAGAGACGGGGGAAACACTAAAGCTTTCTTT	.	TRBJ1-1	TRBV20-1	.
CACGQVYEQYF	TGTGCCTGCGGACAGGTCTACGAGCAGTACTTC	TRBD1	TRBJ2-7	TRBV3-1	.
CASRMDTNYGYTF	TGCGCCAGCAGAATGGATACTAACTATGGCTACACCTTC	.	TRBJ1-2	TRBV5-1	.
CASSEPQPRGQETQYF	TGTGCCAGCAGTGAACCACAACCGAGGGGACAAGAGACCCAGTACTTC	.	TRBJ2-5	TRBV25-1	.
CASSLWSSGKTHEQFF	TGTGCCAGCAGTTTATGGTCTAGCGGGAAAACACATGAGCAGTTCTTC	TRBD2	TRBJ2-1	TRBV28	few
CASSVVGGETQYF	TGTGCCAGCAGCGTAGTGGGCGGGGAGACCCAGTACTTC	.	TRBJ2-5	TRBV9	few
CSARDQEPGDYGYTF	TGCAGTGCTAGAGATCAGGAACCGGGAGACTATGGCTACACCTTC	.	TRBJ1-2	TRBV20-1	many
CSVVWTGHEQYF	TGCAGCGTTGTGTGGACAGGACACGAGCAGTACTTC	TRBD1	TRBJ2-7	TRBV29-1	many
CASSYPGSWETQYF	TGTGCCAGCAGTTACCCCGGGTCCTGGGAGACCCAGTACTTC	.	TRBJ2-5	TRBV6-6	.
CASSGWDKTQETQYF	TGCGCCAGCAGCGGCTGGGACAAAACCCAAGAGACCCAGTACTTC	.	TRBJ2-5	TRBV5-1	.
CAISAAGTTYEQYF	TGTGCCATCAGTGCGGCGGGGACCACCTACGAGCAGTACTTC	.	TRBJ2-7	TRBV10-3	.
CASSEGGYGDPYGYTF	TGTGCCAGCAGCGAGGGAGGGTACGGGGACCCCTATGGCTACACCTTC	.	TRBJ1-2	TRBV9	.
CASSVDDRGSETQYF	TGTGCCAGCAGCGTAGATGACAGGGGGAGCGAGACCCAGTACTTC	TRBD1	TRBJ2-5	TRBV9	.
CASRGTAYEGVYNSPLHF	TGTGCCAGCAGGGGGACAGCCTACGAGGGGGTATATAATTCACCCCTCCACTTT	TRBD1	TRBJ1-6	TRBV27	few
CASSLGSGGRRETQYF	TGTGCCAGCAGCTTAGGCTCGGGAGGGAGGCGAGAGACCCAGTACTTC	TRBD2	TRBJ2-5	TRBV11-2	.
CASSYRAGDSDTQYF	TGTGCCAGCAGTTACCGGGCGGGAGACTCAGATACGCAGTATTTT	TRBD2	TRBJ2-3	TRBV6-5	few
CASSHPSVFTETQYF	TGTGCCAGCAGCCACCCTAGCGTTTTTACGGAGACCCAGTACTTC	.	TRBJ2-5	TRBV3-1	.
CASKWGTSGDNEQFF	TGTGCCTCCAAGTGGGGGACTAGCGGGGACAATGAGCAGTTCTTC	TRBD2	TRBJ2-1	TRBV27	.
CASSQGKRPSARFF	TGTGCCAGCAGCCAAGGAAAGAGACCCAGCGCACGGTTCTTC	.	TRBJ2-1	TRBV3-1	.
CASSLGRRAQHF	TGTGCCAGCAGTTTGGGTCGGCGTGCCCAGCATTTT	.	TRBJ1-5	TRBV28	.
CSGETAFQETQYF	TGCAGCGGGGAGACAGCGTTTCAAGAGACCCAGTACTTC	.	TRBJ2-5	TRBV29-1	few
CSARDPSGGNNEQCF	TGCAGTGCTAGAGATCCTAGCGGGGGTAACAATGAGCAGTGCTTC	TRBD2	TRBJ2-1	TRBV20-1	.
CASTRPGGEQYF	TGTGCCTCCACTAGGCCGGGGGGCGAGCAGTACTTC	TRBD2	TRBJ2-7	TRBV30	.
CSARGSSIYNEQFF	TGCAGTGCTAGGGGGAGCTCGATATACAATGAGCAGTTCTTC	.	TRBJ2-1	TRBV20-1	.